The following is a T cell receptor (beta chain) sequence with its context. What it recognizes is unknown. The sample originates from a study of T cell clonotyping in hematopoietic cell transplantation. The study, taken as a whole, reports: Pathologically expanded recipient clonotypes increased progressively from day 30 to day 180 as diversity fell.

Per the germline V gene, CDR1 is MNHEY and CDR2 is SVGAGI. With 0 bases clipped from V and 3 bases from J, the junction kept 5 bases outside the gene matches. This CDR3 is 16 amino acids long. Method: immunoSEQ multiplex PCR; TCRdb's copy keeps in-frame clones and lacks some. The sample yields more than 10,000 clones, around three quarters seen once. This sequence was found in a male patient aged 60-70 years who had an allogeneic stem cell transplant from an unrelated donor, so the T cells may come from the graft donor. Some clones in this sample may be carry-over from other donors' samples. The sample in question was peripheral blood mononuclear cells, obtained 180 days after allogeneic stem cell transplant. The chain uses TRBV6-5 and TRBJ2-7; 10 positions match TRBD2. The CDR3 sequence: CASSYSRTSGGYEQYF. The CDR3 DNA reads TGTGCCAGCAGTTACTCGAGGACTAGCGGAGGCTACGAGCAGTACTTC.